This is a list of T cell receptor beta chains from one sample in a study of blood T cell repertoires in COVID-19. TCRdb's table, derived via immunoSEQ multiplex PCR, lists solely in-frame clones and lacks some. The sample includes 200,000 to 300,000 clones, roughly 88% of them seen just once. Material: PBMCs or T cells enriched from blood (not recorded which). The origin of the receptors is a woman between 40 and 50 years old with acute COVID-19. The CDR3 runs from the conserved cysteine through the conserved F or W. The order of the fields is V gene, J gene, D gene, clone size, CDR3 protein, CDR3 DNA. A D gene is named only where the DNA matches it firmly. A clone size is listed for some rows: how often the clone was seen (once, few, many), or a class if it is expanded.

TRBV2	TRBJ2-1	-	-	CASSRQESSYNEQFF	TGTGCCAGCAGTCGACAGGAGAGCTCCTACAATGAGCAGTTCTTC
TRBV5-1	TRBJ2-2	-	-	CASRGLSSGELFF	TGCGCCAGCCGGGGATTATCATCAGGGGAGCTGTTTTTT
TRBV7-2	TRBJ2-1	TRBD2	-	CASSLGTSGRWDEQFF	TGTGCCAGCAGCCTTGGGACTAGCGGGAGATGGGATGAGCAGTTCTTC
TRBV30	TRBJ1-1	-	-	CAWSVSMNTEAFF	TGTGCCTGGAGTGTTTCTATGAACACTGAAGCTTTCTTT
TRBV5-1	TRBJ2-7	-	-	CASSSASVSYEQYF	TGCGCCAGCAGCTCGGCCAGCGTATCCTACGAGCAGTACTTC
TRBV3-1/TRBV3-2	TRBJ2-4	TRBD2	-	CASSQEGPTSAVPAGIQYF	TGTGCCAGCAGCCAAGAGGGGCCGACTAGCGCGGTTCCTGCGGGCATTCAGTACTTC
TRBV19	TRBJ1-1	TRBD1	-	CASSPRQGVSTEAFF	TGTGCCAGTAGTCCCAGACAGGGGGTTAGCACTGAAGCTTTCTTT
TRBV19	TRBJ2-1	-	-	CASSIGGSGAYNEQFF	TGTGCCAGTAGTATTGGTGGGAGCGGTGCCTACAATGAGCAGTTCTTC
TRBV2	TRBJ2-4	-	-	CASSDRGAKNIQYF	TGTGCCAGCAGTGACAGGGGTGCGAAAAACATTCAGTACTTC
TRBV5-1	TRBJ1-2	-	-	CASSLQNYGYTF	TGCGCCAGCAGCTTGCAAAACTATGGCTACACCTTC
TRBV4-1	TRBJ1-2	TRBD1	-	CASSPLEGADLYGYTF	TGCGCCAGCAGCCCCCTGGAGGGGGCCGACCTCTATGGCTACACCTTC
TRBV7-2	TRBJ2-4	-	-	CASSLEGRVVVQYF	TGTGCCAGCAGCTTAGAAGGTCGGGTGGTGGTTCAGTACTTC
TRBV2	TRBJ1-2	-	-	CASTPDRSRERYGYTF	TGTGCCAGCACCCCAGACCGCTCGAGGGAAAGGTATGGCTACACCTTC
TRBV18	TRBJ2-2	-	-	CASSPPRAGELFF	TGTGCCAGCTCACCACCGAGGGCCGGGGAGCTGTTTTTT
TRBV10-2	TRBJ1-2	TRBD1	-	CASRDRFNYGYTF	TGCGCCAGCAGGGACAGGTTTAACTATGGCTACACCTTC
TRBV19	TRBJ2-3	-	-	CASSTIGGRVPNGDTQYF	TGTGCCAGTAGTACCATAGGGGGTAGGGTCCCAAACGGCGATACGCAGTATTTT
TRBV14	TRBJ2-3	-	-	CASSPGLATDTQYF	TGTGCCAGCAGCCCTGGACTGGCCACAGATACGCAGTATTTT
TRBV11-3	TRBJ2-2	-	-	CASSFGPGLHGELFF	TGTGCCAGCAGCTTTGGCCCGGGACTCCACGGGGAGCTGTTTTTT
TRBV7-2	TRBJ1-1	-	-	CASSITAGLMNTEAFF	TGTGCCAGCAGCATCACGGCAGGCCTCATGAACACTGAAGCTTTCTTT
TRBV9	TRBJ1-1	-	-	CASSVAGVNTEAFF	TGTGCCAGCAGCGTAGCGGGGGTCAACACTGAAGCTTTCTTT
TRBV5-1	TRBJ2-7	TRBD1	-	CASSLQGSSYEQYF	TGCGCCAGCAGCTTACAGGGGAGCTCCTACGAGCAGTACTTC
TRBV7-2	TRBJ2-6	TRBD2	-	CASRIEGLAGGGGANVLTF	TGTGCCAGCAGAATCGAAGGGCTAGCGGGAGGTGGTGGGGCCAACGTCCTGACTTTC
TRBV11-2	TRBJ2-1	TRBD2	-	CASSFGGSSYNEQFF	TGTGCCAGCAGCTTCGGGGGGAGCTCCTACAATGAGCAGTTCTTC
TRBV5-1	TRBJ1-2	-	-	CASSLGPGSEDYGYTF	TGCGCCAGCAGCTTGGGGCCAGGGTCAGAGGACTATGGCTACACCTTC
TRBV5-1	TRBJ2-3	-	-	CASTPTGLSPTDTQYF	TGCGCCAGCACCCCGACGGGACTCAGCCCCACAGATACGCAGTATTTT
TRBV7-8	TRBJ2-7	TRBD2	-	CASSLAEGSGGPHSYEQYF	TGTGCCAGCAGCTTAGCGGAGGGTAGCGGGGGTCCCCATTCCTACGAGCAGTACTTC
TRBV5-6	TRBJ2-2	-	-	CASSLTRNTGELFF	TGTGCCAGCAGCTTGACTCGGAACACCGGGGAGCTGTTTTTT
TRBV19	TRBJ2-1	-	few	CASSFDRSSYNEQFF	TGTGCCAGTAGTTTCGACCGGAGCTCCTACAATGAGCAGTTCTTC
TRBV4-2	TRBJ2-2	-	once	CASSQDRGGGATGELFF	TGTGCCAGCAGCCAAGATAGGGGAGGCGGTGCCACCGGGGAGCTGTTTTTT
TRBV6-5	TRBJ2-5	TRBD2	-	CASSYSSGRVLETQYF	TGTGCCAGCAGTTACTCTAGCGGGAGGGTATTGGAGACCCAGTACTTC
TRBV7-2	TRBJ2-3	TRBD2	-	CASSREVAGGGTDTQYF	TGTGCCAGCAGCAGAGAGGTAGCGGGGGGGGGCACAGATACGCAGTATTTT
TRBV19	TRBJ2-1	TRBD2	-	CASSQAGESYNEQFF	TGTGCCAGTAGTCAAGCGGGAGAGTCCTACAATGAGCAGTTCTTC
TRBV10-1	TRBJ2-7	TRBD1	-	CASSESVTGGTYEQYF	TGCGCCAGCAGTGAGTCCGTAACAGGGGGCACCTACGAGCAGTACTTC
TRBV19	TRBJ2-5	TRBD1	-	CASQRTGLETQYF	TGTGCCTCTCAGAGGACAGGGTTAGAGACCCAGTACTTC
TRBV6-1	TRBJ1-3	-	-	CASSARHTGYSGNTIYF	TGTGCCAGCAGTGCAAGACACACAGGGTACTCTGGAAACACCATATATTTT
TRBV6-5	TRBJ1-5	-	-	CASSSSSRGRDQPQHF	-
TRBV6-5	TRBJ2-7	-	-	CASSPTGIYEQYF	TGTGCCAGCAGCCCAACAGGGATCTACGAGCAGTACTTC
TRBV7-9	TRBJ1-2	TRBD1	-	CASSLYLPGQGKGGYTF	TGTGCCAGCAGCTTATATCTACCCGGACAGGGGAAAGGTGGCTACACCTTC
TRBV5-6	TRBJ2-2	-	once	CASSSTRAGELFF	TGTGCCAGCAGCTCTACCCGGGCCGGGGAGCTGTTTTTT
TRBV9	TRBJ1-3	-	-	CASSARGQGNTIYF	TGTGCCAGCAGCGCCCGAGGGCAAGGAAACACCATATATTTT
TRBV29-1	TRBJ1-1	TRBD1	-	CSVEPGGTEAFF	TGCAGCGTTGAACCAGGGGGAACTGAAGCTTTCTTT
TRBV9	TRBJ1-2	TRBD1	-	CASTRSIGQGANGYTF	TGTGCCAGCACCCGATCAATCGGACAGGGGGCGAACGGCTACACCTTC
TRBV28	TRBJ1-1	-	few	CASKWTLNTEAFF	TGTGCCAGCAAGTGGACTCTGAACACTGAAGCTTTCTTT
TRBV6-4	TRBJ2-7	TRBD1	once	CASSETAGQGSDEQYF	TGTGCCAGCAGTGAAACGGCGGGACAGGGGTCTGACGAGCAGTACTTC
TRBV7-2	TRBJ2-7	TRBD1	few	CASSIRDRAYEQYF	TGTGCCAGCAGCATCCGGGACAGGGCCTACGAGCAGTACTTC
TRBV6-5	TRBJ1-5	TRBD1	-	CASMTGNQPQHF	TGTGCCAGCATGACAGGGAATCAGCCCCAGCATTTT
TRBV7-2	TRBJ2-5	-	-	CASSPRVSGIQETQYF	TGTGCCAGCAGCCCTCGGGTGAGCGGAATACAAGAGACCCAGTACTTC
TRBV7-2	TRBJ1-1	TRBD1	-	CASSSSRGLGAFF	TGTGCCAGCAGCTCGAGTAGGGGGCTCGGGGCTTTCTTT
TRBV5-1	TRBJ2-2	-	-	CASNLETGELFF	TGCGCCAGCAACCTAGAGACCGGGGAGCTGTTTTTT
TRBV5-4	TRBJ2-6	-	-	CASSGIDRSSGANVLTF	TGTGCCAGCAGCGGAATAGACAGGAGCTCTGGGGCCAACGTCCTGACTTTC
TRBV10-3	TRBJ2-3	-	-	CAISEYRADTQYF	TGTGCCATCAGTGAGTACAGGGCAGATACGCAGTATTTT
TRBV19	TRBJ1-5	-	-	CASSTWSGGQGQPQHF	TGTGCCAGTAGTACGTGGTCCGGCGGTCAGGGACAGCCCCAGCATTTT
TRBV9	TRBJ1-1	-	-	CASSVSDTEAFF	TGTGCCAGCAGCGTATCGGACACTGAAGCTTTCTTT
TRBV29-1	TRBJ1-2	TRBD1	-	CSLRQGSYGYTF	TGCAGCCTACGACAGGGGAGCTATGGCTACACCTTC
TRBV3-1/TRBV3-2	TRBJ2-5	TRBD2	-	CASSPREGGLQETQYF	TGTGCCAGCAGCCCCCGGGAGGGTGGCCTCCAAGAGACCCAGTACTTC
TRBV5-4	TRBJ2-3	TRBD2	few	CASSRTSGSTDTQYF	TGTGCCAGCAGCCGGACTAGCGGAAGCACAGATACGCAGTATTTT